These 10 T cell receptor beta chains were all obtained from the same sample, sequenced in a study of blood T cells in healthy people across ages. It was with a sample-barcoded 5' primer and a J-beta primer mix that a second PCR of roughly 7 to 12 cycles was run. TCRdb fed the 5' RACE reads into MiXCR, producing one record per CDR3 protein. The sample includes roughly 1.7 million distinct CDR3 sequences, roughly 32% seen only once; the top ten take 11%. Specimen: blood. All receptors come from a woman in her 30s in good health.

This clonotype came up once. The V call is TRBV28, the J call TRBJ1-2; 7 nucleotides line up with TRBD1. The V gene end was trimmed by 1 base and the J gene end by 8 bases; junction bases not matched to a gene: 10. This CDR3 contains 15 residues. From germline, CDR1 is MDHEN and CDR2 SYDVKM. The CDR3 bases are TGTGCCAGCAGTTTATACCGCGACAGGGCTGTGGGCTACACCTTC. Protein product: CASSLYRDRAVGYTF.

The chain recombines TRBV20-1 with TRBJ1-1, with a possible D match to TRBD1 (6 bases). CDR3 size: 13 residues. The germline V gene has CDR1 DFQATT and CDR2 SNEGSKA (reference sequence). With 3 bases removed from V and 5 bases from J, the gap between germline ends came to 13 bases. The CDR3: CSASGGRETEAFF. DNA of the CDR3: TGCAGTGCTAGTGGGGGGCGCGAGACTGAAGCTTTCTTT.

The rearrangement uses TRBV6-5 and TRBJ1-6, with TRBD1 identical over 7 bases. Germline CDR1 reads MNHEY; CDR2 reads SVGAGI. Losses at the gene ends were 8 bases for V and 8 bases for J; bases not matched to a gene: 3. The CDR3 length is 12 residues. CDR3 residues: CASRQGDSPLHF. CDR3 sequence (DNA): TGTGCCAGCCGACAGGGAGATTCACCCCTCCACTTT.

V usage is TRBV20-1 and J usage is TRBJ1-6; no clear D. Germline CDR1 is DFQATT and CDR2 is SNEGSKA (reference sequence). The CDR3 covers 14 residues. Trimming left V 3 bases short and J 6 bases short, with 12 bases between. The chain's CDR3 is CSARALAGNSPLHF. CDR3 nucleotide sequence: TGCAGTGCTAGGGCGCTAGCGGGTAATTCACCCCTCCACTTT.

In its sample, this clonotype was seen a few times. The chain combines TRBV20-1 with TRBJ1-5; the D gene is possibly TRBD1 (6 bases). V dropped 4 bases and J dropped 3 bases, with 13 bases sitting between them. The CDR3 contains 14 residues. Germline CDR1 DFQATT, CDR2 SNEGSKA (reference sequence). The CDR3 bases are TGCAGTGCTACAAACAGGGTGAACAATCAGCCCCAGCATTTT. Amino acids: CSATNRVNNQPQHF.

This clonotype was seen a few times. CDR3 in DNA: TGTGCCAGCAGCTTGGCGGCTAGCGGGGGGTTCCGTGATACGCAGTATTTT. This encodes CASSLAASGGFRDTQYF. This chain uses TRBV5-4 with TRBJ2-3, with 11 bases that match TRBD2. Trimming at V came to 0 bases and at J to 6 bases, leaving 9 bases not matched to a gene. CDR3 length equals 17 residues. CDR1 and CDR2 from the germline V gene are SGHNT and YYREEE (reference sequence).

The chain recombines TRBV27 with TRBJ2-1; possibly TRBD2 for D (6 bases). This CDR3 region has 12 residues. Germline V gene sequence: CDR1 MNHEY, CDR2 SMNVEV (reference sequence). V lost 6 bases, J lost 15 bases, and 18 bases lay in between. The CDR3 DNA reads TGTGCCAGCAGCTCTATCGGAGGGTCGCTGTTCTTC. This translates into CASSSIGGSLFF.

This clonotype was observed a few times. This chain connects TRBV6-1 to TRBJ2-7; D uncertain. The germline CDR1 and CDR2 sequences are MNHNS and SASEGT. Trimming left V 4 bases short and J 0 bases short, with 16 bases between. The CDR3 is 16 amino acids. The CDR3, as DNA: TGTGCCAGCAGTGGAACAAATTCCCTTAGCTCCTACGAGCAGTACTTC. Translated: CASSGTNSLSSYEQYF.

This chain uses TRBV7-3 with TRBJ2-3, with 11 nucleotides matching TRBD2. CDR1 is SGHTA, CDR2 FQGTGA, per germline. CDR3 length: 15 residues. V trimming: 2 bases; J trimming: 5 bases; junction bases outside the gene matches: 3. The CDR3 bases are TGTGCCAGCAGCTTATCTAGCGGGGGGTTAGATACGCAGTATTTT. It yields the protein CASSLSSGGLDTQYF. Variable domain in full (rest from reference TRBV7-3 and TRBJ2-3): GAGVSQTPSNKVTEKGKYVELRCDPISGHTALYWYRQSLGQGPEFLIYFQGTGAADDSGLPNDRFFAVRPEGSVSTLKIQRTERGDSAVYLCASSLSSGGLDTQYFGPGTRLTVL.

The table lists this clonotype with a few counts. The genes are TRBV20-1 and TRBJ1-1; D ambiguous. V was pared by 3 bases and J by 0 bases, with 5 bases between. This CDR3 has 12 amino acids. The germline CDR1 and CDR2 sequences are DFQATT and SNEGSKA (reference sequence). The CDR3 spells CSASSVNTEAFF. The CDR3 DNA is TGCAGTGCTAGTTCCGTGAACACTGAAGCTTTCTTT.